These T cell receptor beta chains were read from a single sample in a study of blood T cell repertoires in COVID-19. Sequencing was performed with immunoSEQ multiplex PCR; in TCRdb, only in-frame clones are kept and a portion is missing. The data show over 150,000 clones, about 91% seen once. The sequenced sample was peripheral blood. The source is a woman aged 55-75 years who had recovered from COVID-19. Each CDR3 is given without its conserved first and last residue. Fields, in order: V gene, J gene, clone size, CDR3 protein. Clone size is shown for a subset of rows, as once, few, many or a class of expanded clone.

TRBV5-4	TRBJ2-5	-	ASSGDTSWYQETQY
TRBV7-6	TRBJ2-3	-	ASGPVGTRTDTQY
TRBV18	TRBJ2-7	-	ASSPRDRITYEQY
TRBV5-1	TRBJ2-7	-	ASSPGTGETRYEQY
TRBV15	TRBJ2-7	-	ATSRVSQGGQY
TRBV30	TRBJ1-5	-	AWSSLAGNQPQH
TRBV11-2	TRBJ2-7	few	ASSFSGTISSYEQY
TRBV29-1	TRBJ2-4	-	SVVDLGGIGKNIQY
TRBV19	TRBJ2-1	-	ASRRDRTNEQF
TRBV7-9	TRBJ1-3	-	ASSLDGSGNTIY
TRBV2	TRBJ2-7	-	ASSEQGYEQY
TRBV4-2	TRBJ2-7	once	ASSPTGGRQYYEQY
TRBV11-2	TRBJ2-5	once	ASSLGGHRQETQY
TRBV7-2	TRBJ1-2	few	ASSPDPQGGYT
TRBV5-1	TRBJ1-3	once	ASSLTGVISGNTIY
TRBV6-5	TRBJ2-7	few	ASTGQGPTYEQY
TRBV7-9	TRBJ2-1	-	ASSLMDSYNEQF
TRBV12-5	TRBJ2-7	-	ASGFGTSGGRCGYEQY
TRBV19	TRBJ1-5	-	AISDPGSNQPQH
TRBV11-2	TRBJ2-3	-	ASSPRQGTFMDTQY
TRBV19	TRBJ2-4	few	ASSINIRTVGDIQY
TRBV19	TRBJ1-2	-	ASSIDGQYHT
TRBV11-2	TRBJ1-3	-	ASRPGQGVYGNTIY
TRBV10-2	TRBJ1-5	few	ASRGGVNQPQH
TRBV4-3	TRBJ2-3	-	ASSQGAGGPPDTQY
TRBV5-1	TRBJ2-1	few	ASSLGDNNEQF
TRBV7-9	TRBJ2-5	-	ASSPRQGQETQY
TRBV5-1	TRBJ2-7	-	ASSWDRGNSYEQY